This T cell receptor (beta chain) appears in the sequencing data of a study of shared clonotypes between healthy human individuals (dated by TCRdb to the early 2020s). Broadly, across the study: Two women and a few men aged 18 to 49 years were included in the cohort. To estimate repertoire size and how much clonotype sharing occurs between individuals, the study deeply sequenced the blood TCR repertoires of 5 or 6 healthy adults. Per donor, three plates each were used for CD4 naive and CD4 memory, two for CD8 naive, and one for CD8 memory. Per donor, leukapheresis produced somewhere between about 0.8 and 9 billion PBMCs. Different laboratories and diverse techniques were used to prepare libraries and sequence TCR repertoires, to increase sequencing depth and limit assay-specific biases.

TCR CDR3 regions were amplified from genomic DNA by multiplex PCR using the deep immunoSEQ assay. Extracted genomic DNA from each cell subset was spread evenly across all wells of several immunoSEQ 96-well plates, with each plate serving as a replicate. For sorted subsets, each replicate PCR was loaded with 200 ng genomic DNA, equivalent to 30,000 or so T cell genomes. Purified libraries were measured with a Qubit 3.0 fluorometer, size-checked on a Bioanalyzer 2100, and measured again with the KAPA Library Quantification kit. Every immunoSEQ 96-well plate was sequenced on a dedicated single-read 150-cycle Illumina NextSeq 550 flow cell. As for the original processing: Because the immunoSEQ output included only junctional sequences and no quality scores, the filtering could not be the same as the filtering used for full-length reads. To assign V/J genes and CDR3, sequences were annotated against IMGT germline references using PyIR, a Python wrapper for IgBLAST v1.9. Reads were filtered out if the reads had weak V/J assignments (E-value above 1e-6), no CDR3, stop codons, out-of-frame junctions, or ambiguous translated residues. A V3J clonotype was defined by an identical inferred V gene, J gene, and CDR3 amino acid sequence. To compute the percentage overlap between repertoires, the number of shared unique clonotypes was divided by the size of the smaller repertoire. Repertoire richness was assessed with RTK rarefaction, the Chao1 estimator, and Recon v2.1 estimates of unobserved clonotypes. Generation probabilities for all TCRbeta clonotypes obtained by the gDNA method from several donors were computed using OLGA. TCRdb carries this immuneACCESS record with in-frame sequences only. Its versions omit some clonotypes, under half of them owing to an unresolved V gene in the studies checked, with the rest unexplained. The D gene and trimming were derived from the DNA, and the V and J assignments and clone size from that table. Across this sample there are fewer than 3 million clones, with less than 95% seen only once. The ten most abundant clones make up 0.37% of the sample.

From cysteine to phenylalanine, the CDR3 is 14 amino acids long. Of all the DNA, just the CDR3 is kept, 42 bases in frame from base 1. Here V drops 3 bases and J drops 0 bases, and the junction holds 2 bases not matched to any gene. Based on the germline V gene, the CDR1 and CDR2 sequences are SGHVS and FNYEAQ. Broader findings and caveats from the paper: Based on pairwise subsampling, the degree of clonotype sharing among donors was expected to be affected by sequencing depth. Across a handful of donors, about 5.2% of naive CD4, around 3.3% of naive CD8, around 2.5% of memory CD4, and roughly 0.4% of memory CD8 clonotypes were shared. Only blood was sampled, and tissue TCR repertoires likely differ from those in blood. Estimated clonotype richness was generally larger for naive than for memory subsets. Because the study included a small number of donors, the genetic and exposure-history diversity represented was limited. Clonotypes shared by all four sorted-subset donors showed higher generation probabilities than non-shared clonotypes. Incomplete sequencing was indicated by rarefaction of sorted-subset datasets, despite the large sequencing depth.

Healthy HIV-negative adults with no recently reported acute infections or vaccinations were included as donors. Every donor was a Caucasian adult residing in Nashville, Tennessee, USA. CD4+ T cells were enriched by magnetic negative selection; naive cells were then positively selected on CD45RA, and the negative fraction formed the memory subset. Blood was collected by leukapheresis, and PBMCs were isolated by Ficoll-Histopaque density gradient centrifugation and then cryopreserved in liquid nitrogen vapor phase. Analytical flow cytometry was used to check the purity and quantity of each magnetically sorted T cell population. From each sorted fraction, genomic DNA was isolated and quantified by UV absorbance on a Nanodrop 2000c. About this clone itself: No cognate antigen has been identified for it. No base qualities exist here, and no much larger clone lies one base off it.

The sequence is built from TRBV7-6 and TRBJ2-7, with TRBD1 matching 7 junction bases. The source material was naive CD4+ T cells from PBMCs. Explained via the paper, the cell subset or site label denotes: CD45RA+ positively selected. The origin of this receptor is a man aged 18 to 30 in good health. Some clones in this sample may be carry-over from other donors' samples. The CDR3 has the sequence CASSFDRASYEQYF. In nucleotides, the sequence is TGTGCCAGCAGCTTCGACAGGGCCTCCTACGAGCAGTACTTC. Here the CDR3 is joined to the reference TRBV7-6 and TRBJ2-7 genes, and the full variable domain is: GAGVSQSPRYKVTKRGQDVALRCDPISGHVSLYWYRQALGQGPEFLTYFNYEAQQDKSGLPNDRFSAERPEGSISTLTIQRTEQRDSAMYRCASSFDRASYEQYFGPGTRLTVT.